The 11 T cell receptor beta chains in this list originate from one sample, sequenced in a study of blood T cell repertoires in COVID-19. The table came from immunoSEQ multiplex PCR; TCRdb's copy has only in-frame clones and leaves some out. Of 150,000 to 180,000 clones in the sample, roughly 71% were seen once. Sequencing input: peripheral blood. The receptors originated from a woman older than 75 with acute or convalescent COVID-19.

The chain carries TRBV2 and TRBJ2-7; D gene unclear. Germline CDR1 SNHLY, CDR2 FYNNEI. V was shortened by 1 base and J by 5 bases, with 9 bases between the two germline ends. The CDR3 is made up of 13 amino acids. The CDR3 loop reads CASSEDYNNEQYF. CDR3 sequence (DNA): TGTGCCAGCAGTGAAGACTATAACAACGAGCAGTACTTC.

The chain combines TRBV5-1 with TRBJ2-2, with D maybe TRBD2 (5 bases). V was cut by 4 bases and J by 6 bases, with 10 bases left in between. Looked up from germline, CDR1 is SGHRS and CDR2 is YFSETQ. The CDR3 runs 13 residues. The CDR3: CASSPAAAGELFF. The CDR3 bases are TGCGCCAGCAGCCCAGCAGCGGCCGGGGAGCTGTTTTTT.

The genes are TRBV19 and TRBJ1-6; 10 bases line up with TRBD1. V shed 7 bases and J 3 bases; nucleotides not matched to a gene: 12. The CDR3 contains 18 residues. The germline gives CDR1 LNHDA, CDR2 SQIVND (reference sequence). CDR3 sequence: CASTLTGQGGGYNSPLHF. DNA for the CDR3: TGTGCCAGTACTCTTACCGGACAGGGGGGTGGCTATAATTCACCCCTCCACTTT.

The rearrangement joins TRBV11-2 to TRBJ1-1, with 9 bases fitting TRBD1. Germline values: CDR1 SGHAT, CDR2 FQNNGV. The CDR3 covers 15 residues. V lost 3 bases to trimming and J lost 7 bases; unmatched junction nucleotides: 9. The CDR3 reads CASSFSSGTGFEAFF. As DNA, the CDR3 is TGTGCCAGCAGCTTTTCTTCCGGGACAGGGTTTGAAGCTTTCTTT.

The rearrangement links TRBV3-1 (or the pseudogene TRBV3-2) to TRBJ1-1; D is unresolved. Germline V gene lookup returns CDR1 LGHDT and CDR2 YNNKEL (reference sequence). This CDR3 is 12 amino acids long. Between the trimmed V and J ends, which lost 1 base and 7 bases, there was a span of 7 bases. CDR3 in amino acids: CASSQVPGEAFF. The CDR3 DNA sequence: TGTGCCAGCAGCCAAGTGCCGGGTGAAGCTTTCTTT.

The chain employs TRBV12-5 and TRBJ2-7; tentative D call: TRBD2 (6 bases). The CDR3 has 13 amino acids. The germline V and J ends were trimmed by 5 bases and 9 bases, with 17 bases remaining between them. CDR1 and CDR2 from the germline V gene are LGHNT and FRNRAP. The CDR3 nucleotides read TGTGCTAGTGGTCTTATCGGGACTGGGTCGCAGTACTTC. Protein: CASGLIGTGSQYF.

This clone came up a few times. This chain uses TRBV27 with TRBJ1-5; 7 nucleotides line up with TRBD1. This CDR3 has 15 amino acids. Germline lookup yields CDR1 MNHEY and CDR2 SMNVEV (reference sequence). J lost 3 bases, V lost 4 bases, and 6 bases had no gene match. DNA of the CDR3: TGTGCCAGCAGTTCGGACCAGGGGGTCAATCAGCCCCAGCATTTT. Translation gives CASSSDQGVNQPQHF.

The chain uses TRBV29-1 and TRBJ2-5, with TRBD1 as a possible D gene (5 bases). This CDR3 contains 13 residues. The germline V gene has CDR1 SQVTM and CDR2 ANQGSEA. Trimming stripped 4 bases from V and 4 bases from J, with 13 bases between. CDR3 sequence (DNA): TGCAGCGTTGTTAGGGGCATCGGAGAGACCCAGTACTTC. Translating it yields CSVVRGIGETQYF.

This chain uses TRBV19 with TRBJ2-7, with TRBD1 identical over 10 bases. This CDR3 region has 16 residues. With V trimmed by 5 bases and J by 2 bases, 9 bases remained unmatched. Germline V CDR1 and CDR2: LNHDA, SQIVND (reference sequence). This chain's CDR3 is CASSPRGQGGTYEQYF. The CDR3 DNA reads TGTGCCAGTAGTCCGCGTGGACAGGGGGGGACCTACGAGCAGTACTTC.

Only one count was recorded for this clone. The CDR3 sequence: CASSFPSLSETQYF. For the CDR3, the DNA is TGTGCCAGCAGCTTCCCGTCTCTTTCGGAGACCCAGTACTTC. The chain uses TRBV5-8 and TRBJ2-5; D uncertain. Trimming removed 2 bases from V and 5 bases from J, with 13 bases in between. The germline V gene has CDR1 SGHTS and CDR2 YDEGEE. The CDR3 is made up of 14 amino acids.

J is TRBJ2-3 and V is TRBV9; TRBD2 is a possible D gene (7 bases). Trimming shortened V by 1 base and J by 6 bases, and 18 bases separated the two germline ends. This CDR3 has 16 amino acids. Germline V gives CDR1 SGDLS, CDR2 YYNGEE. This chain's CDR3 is CASSVRGGSAADTQYF. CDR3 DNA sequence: TGTGCCAGCAGCGTAAGGGGGGGAAGCGCGGCGGATACGCAGTATTTT.